This note documents a single TCR beta chain sequence. This sample is part of a study of control samples from healthy donors and cancer patients. Sequencing used immunoSEQ multiplex PCR; TCRdb keeps in-frame clones, though not all of them. The repertoire holds about 120,000 clones, 93% seen once, with around 2.5% in the top ten. The clonotype comes from a man younger than 45 in good health. Sequencing was performed on blood.

CDR3: CASSLPGGSKNIQYF. CDR3 sequence (DNA): TGTGCCAGCAGCCTCCCGGGGGGGTCAAAAAACATTCAGTACTTC. This chain joins TRBV7-2 and TRBJ2-4; the match to TRBD2 covers 8 bases. With 5 bases clipped from V and 4 bases from J, the junction kept 7 bases outside the gene matches. The CDR3 is made up of 15 amino acids. Germline V gene data show CDR1 as SGHTA and CDR2 as FQGNSA. Full variable domain (rest looked up from reference TRBV7-2 and TRBJ2-4): GAGVSQSPSNKVTEKGKDVELRCDPISGHTALYWYRQSLGQGLEFLIYFQGNSAPDKSGLPSDRFSAERTGGSVSTLTIQRTQQEDSAVYLCASSLPGGSKNIQYFGAGTRLSVL.